Listed below are T cell receptor beta chains from one sample, sequenced in a study of blood T cell repertoires in COVID-19. Produced via immunoSEQ multiplex PCR; TCRdb's table is partial and in-frame only. Of 200,000 to 250,000 clones listed, approximately 90% are singletons. Sequencing was done on a sample of peripheral blood. These receptor sequences come from a man between 50 and 59 years old with acute or convalescent COVID-19. Both conserved end residues are part of each CDR3. Each record gives: clone size, D gene, J gene, V gene, CDR3 protein, CDR3 DNA. The D gene is left open where the match is weak. Clone sizes are given selectively: once, few, many, or a class where the clone is expanded.

. | TRBD1 | TRBJ1-2 | TRBV4-1 | CASSQDQQGINYGYTF | TGCGCCAGCAGCCAAGATCAACAGGGGATTAACTATGGCTACACCTTC
. | TRBD1 | TRBJ1-2 | TRBV5-6 | CASSFGTGDSPDGYTF | TGTGCCAGCAGCTTTGGGACAGGGGATTCCCCCGACGGCTACACCTTC
. | . | TRBJ1-3 | TRBV18 | CASSPERGPSGNTIYF | TGTGCCAGCTCACCAGAAAGGGGCCCCTCTGGAAACACCATATATTTT
. | . | TRBJ2-7 | TRBV5-1 | CASSLLPGANSYEQYF | TGCGCCAGCAGCTTGCTGCCTGGGGCCAACTCCTACGAGCAGTACTTC
once | TRBD1 | TRBJ1-4 | TRBV6-6 | CASSSRQGAEKLFF | TGTGCCAGCAGCTCCAGGCAGGGGGCTGAAAAACTGTTTTTT
. | TRBD2 | TRBJ2-3 | TRBV9 | CASSIGGTSITDTQYF | TGTGCCAGCAGCATCGGAGGGACTAGCATCACAGATACGCAGTATTTT
. | . | TRBJ1-1 | TRBV6-5 | CASSSLPPGSGTEAFF | TGTGCCAGCAGTTCTTTACCCCCTGGGAGTGGCACTGAAGCTTTCTTT
once | . | TRBJ2-1 | TRBV7-8 | CASSLEVRIYNEQFF | TGTGCCAGCAGCTTAGAGGTCAGGATCTACAATGAGCAGTTCTTC
. | TRBD1 | TRBJ2-7 | TRBV4-1 | CASSLQAGTGSYEQYF | TGCGCCAGCAGCCTCCAAGCCGGGACAGGCTCCTACGAGCAGTACTTC
. | TRBD1 | TRBJ1-2 | TRBV11-2 | CASSLAGTGDWDGYTF | TGTGCCAGCAGCTTAGCCGGGACAGGGGACTGGGATGGCTACACCTTC
. | . | TRBJ1-2 | TRBV28 | CASSRYGYTF | TGTGCCAGCAGTCGCTATGGCTACACCTTC
. | . | TRBJ1-2 | TRBV19 | CASSPLVQTLGYTF | TGTGCCAGTAGCCCCCTGGTCCAGACTCTTGGCTACACCTTC
. | . | TRBJ2-7 | TRBV6-2/TRBV6-3 | CASSLRRVEQYF | TGTGCCAGCAGTTTGCGGCGGGTTGAGCAGTACTTC
. | . | TRBJ2-3 | TRBV29-1 | CSVRAWTDSTDTQYF | TGCAGCGTCCGCGCCTGGACAGACTCCACAGATACGCAGTATTTT
. | . | TRBJ1-2 | TRBV27 | CASSWARGTTQAYGYTF | TGTGCCAGCAGTTGGGCGCGAGGGACAACCCAGGCCTATGGCTACACCTTC
. | . | TRBJ1-6 | TRBV11-2 | CASSLNGGPLHF | TGTGCCAGCAGCTTGAACGGCGGACCCCTCCACTTT
once | . | TRBJ1-1 | TRBV6-5 | CAVRGRGVRDTEAFF | TGTGCCGTACGGGGTCGCGGGGTTAGGGACACTGAAGCTTTCTTT
. | . | TRBJ2-7 | TRBV27 | CASSLGRVGKLSYEQYF | TGTGCCAGCAGTTTGGGCAGGGTGGGAAAACTCTCCTACGAGCAGTACTTC
. | . | TRBJ1-1 | TRBV5-1 | CASSLAGAAMNTEAFF | TGCGCCAGCAGCTTGGCAGGGGCAGCTATGAACACTGAAGCTTTCTTT
. | . | TRBJ1-4 | TRBV5-1 | CASSLEAGPEKLFF | TGCGCCAGCAGCTTGGAAGCAGGGCCCGAAAAACTGTTTTTT
. | TRBD1 | TRBJ2-1 | TRBV18 | CASSPLGQDSEQFF | TGTGCCAGCTCACCCCTTGGACAGGATTCGGAGCAGTTCTTC
few | TRBD1 | TRBJ1-4 | TRBV30 | CASSRGQGWSGEKLFF | TGTGCCTCATCCCGAGGACAGGGGTGGTCTGGTGAAAAACTGTTTTTT
once | . | TRBJ2-1 | TRBV7-3 | CASSSQASEQFF | TGTGCCAGCAGCTCTCAGGCTTCGGAGCAGTTCTTC
. | . | TRBJ1-2 | TRBV1 | CTSSQDPGQEPSNYGYTF | TGCACCAGCAGCCAAGACCCGGGACAGGAACCATCTAACTATGGCTACACCTTC
. | . | TRBJ1-1 | TRBV6-1 | CASSEVTRNTEAFF | TGTGCCAGCAGTGAAGTCACTAGGAACACTGAAGCTTTCTTT
once | . | TRBJ1-1 | TRBV10-3 | CAISERDNSPAFF | TGTGCCATCAGTGAGAGGGACAACAGTCCAGCTTTCTTT
. | . | TRBJ1-5 | TRBV4-1 | CASSQRAPGNQPQHF | TGCGCCAGCAGCCAAAGAGCCCCTGGCAATCAGCCCCAGCATTTT
. | TRBD1 | TRBJ1-6 | TRBV6-5 | CASSYRQGQEPLHF | TGTGCCAGCAGTTACCGACAGGGTCAGGAACCCCTCCACTTT